The 9 T cell receptor beta chains presented below share a single source sample, sequenced in a study of T cell responses to AZD1222 COVID-19 vaccine. Assay used: immunoSEQ multiplex PCR; TCRdb lists only in-frame clones, some missing. The table lists some 120,000 clones, about 88% of them singletons. The sequenced sample was peripheral blood, obtained on day 0 of MenACWY control vaccination. The receptor set was obtained from an adult in good health.

This clone was seen many times. The DNA for the CDR3 is TGTGCCACCAGCGTCGCGGGAGTAATCACCGGGGAGCTGTTTTTT. Protein: CATSVAGVITGELFF. V and J are TRBV15 and TRBJ2-2, with 7 positions matching TRBD2. Trimming removed 5 bases from V and 4 bases from J; junction bases left unmatched: 7. This CDR3 is built from 15 residues. Germline V gene lookup returns CDR1 LNHNV and CDR2 YYDKDF (reference sequence).

The chain recombines TRBV10-3 with TRBJ1-1; D is uncertain. Germline V gene sequence: CDR1 ENHRY, CDR2 SYGVKD. The CDR3 loop spans 14 amino acids. Deletions cut 0 bases from V and 0 bases from J, with 5 bases between. CDR3 sequence reads: CAISESTVNTEAFF. In DNA form, the CDR3 reads TGTGCCATCAGTGAGTCTACAGTGAACACTGAAGCTTTCTTT.

The chain's CDR3 is CASSVAGANGYTF. The CDR3 bases are TGTGCCAGCAGCGTCGCGGGGGCCAATGGCTACACCTTC. The V and J genes are TRBV5-4 and TRBJ1-2; D possibly corresponds to TRBD1 (6 bases). V was shortened by 4 bases and J by 6 bases, with 13 bases between the two germline ends. The CDR3 is 13 residues long. The germline CDR1 and CDR2 sequences are SGHNT and YYREEE (reference sequence).

This chain joins TRBV5-4 and TRBJ2-1, with 10 bases fitting TRBD2. J lost 10 bases, V lost 0 bases, and 10 bases had no gene match. This CDR3 contains 16 residues. Germline V gives CDR1 SGHNT, CDR2 YYREEE (reference sequence). The CDR3 here is CASSLVASGRAREQFF. The CDR3 coding sequence is TGTGCCAGCAGCTTGGTGGCGAGCGGGAGGGCCAGGGAGCAGTTCTTC. The full variable domain, completed using reference TRBV5-4 and TRBJ2-1, is ETGVTQSPTHLIKTRGQQVTLRCSSQSGHNTVSWYQQALGQGPQFIFQYYREEENGRGNFPPRFSGLQFPNYSSELNVNALELDDSALYLCASSLVASGRAREQFFGPGTRLTVL.

The V call is TRBV12-3 or TRBV12-4, the J call TRBJ1-1, with D possibly being TRBD1 (5 bases). The CDR3 length is 12 residues. Trimming cost V 4 bases and J 5 bases, with 8 bases left between them. This CDR3 is CASSSGGTEAFF. The CDR3 bases are TGTGCCAGCAGTTCCGGGGGTACTGAAGCTTTCTTT.

This CDR3 reads CAISQLAGGLTEQFF. The CDR3, as DNA: TGTGCCATCTCTCAACTAGCGGGAGGTCTCACTGAGCAGTTCTTC. The chain links TRBV28 to TRBJ2-1; TRBD2 matches at 12 bases. CDR3 length: 15 amino acids. CDR1 is MDHEN and CDR2 is SYDVKM in the germline V gene. Trimming cost V 10 bases and J 9 bases; bases outside gene matches: 13. Supplemented by reference TRBV28 and TRBJ2-1, the full variable domain reads DVKVTQSSRYLVKRTGEKVFLECVQDMDHENMFWYRQDPGLGLRLIYFSYDVKMKEKGDIPEGYSVSREKKERFSLILESASTNQTSMYLCAISQLAGGLTEQFFGPGTRLTVL.

This clone was recorded once. This rearrangement joins TRBV5-1 to TRBJ2-2; D gene ambiguous. The CDR3 extends over 17 amino acids. The germline V gene has CDR1 SGHRS and CDR2 YFSETQ. V lost 1 base to trimming and J lost 0 bases, with 13 bases between them. CDR3 sequence: CASSLRSVASNTGELFF. The CDR3 DNA reads as TGCGCCAGCAGCTTGAGGTCGGTTGCCTCGAACACCGGGGAGCTGTTTTTT. Filled out from reference TRBV5-1 and TRBJ2-2, the complete variable domain reads KAGVTQTPRYLIKTRGQQVTLSCSPISGHRSVSWYQQTPGQGLQFLFEYFSETQRNKGNFPGRFSGRQFSNSRSEMNVSTLELGDSALYLCASSLRSVASNTGELFFGEGSRLTVL.

This clone was counted once. This chain connects TRBV7-8 to TRBJ2-7; 8 bases fit TRBD1. CDR3 length: 15 amino acids. The germline V gene encodes CDR1 SGHVS and CDR2 FQNEAQ. V gave up 5 bases and J gave up 4 bases; unmatched junction bases: 10. CDR3 protein: CASSPKPGQVYEQYF. CDR3 nucleotides: TGTGCCAGCAGCCCTAAACCGGGACAGGTGTACGAGCAGTACTTC.

The chain is built from TRBV2 and TRBJ2-1, with 10 bases identical to TRBD2. This CDR3 has 16 amino acids. Germline V gene lookup returns CDR1 SNHLY and CDR2 FYNNEI. V gave up 3 bases and J gave up 7 bases; unmatched junction bases: 9. DNA for the CDR3: TGTGCCAGCAGTGACTTCGGGACTAGCGTTTTTAATGAGCAGTTCTTC. Encoded protein: CASSDFGTSVFNEQFF.